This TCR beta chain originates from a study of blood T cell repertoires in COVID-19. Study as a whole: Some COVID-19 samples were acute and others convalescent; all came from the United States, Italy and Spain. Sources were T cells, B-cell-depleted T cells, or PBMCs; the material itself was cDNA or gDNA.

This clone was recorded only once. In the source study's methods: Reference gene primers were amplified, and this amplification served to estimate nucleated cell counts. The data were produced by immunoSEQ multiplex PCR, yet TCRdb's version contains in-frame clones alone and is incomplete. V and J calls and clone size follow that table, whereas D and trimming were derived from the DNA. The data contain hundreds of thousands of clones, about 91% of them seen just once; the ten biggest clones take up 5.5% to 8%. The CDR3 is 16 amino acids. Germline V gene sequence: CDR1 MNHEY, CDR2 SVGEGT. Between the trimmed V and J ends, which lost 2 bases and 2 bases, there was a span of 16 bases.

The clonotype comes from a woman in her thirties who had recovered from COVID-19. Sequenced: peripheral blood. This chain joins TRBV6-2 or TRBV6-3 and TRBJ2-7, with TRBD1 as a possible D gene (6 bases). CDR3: CASSYPPDRHAYEQYF. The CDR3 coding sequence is TGTGCCAGCAGTTACCCCCCCGACAGGCACGCCTACGAGCAGTACTTC.